This T cell receptor beta chain appears in the sequencing data of a study of T-cell memory formation after mild COVID-19 (dated by TCRdb to the early 2020s). The study in broad terms: TCR sequence clusters from the two donors were found to be largely donor specific. Two young, previously healthy adult volunteers made up the cohort, one male and one female. In two donors, T-cell clones that expanded and contracted after mild COVID-19 were followed by sequencing TCRalpha and TCRbeta repertoires longitudinally. Beyond this particular receptor, the publication reports: SARS-CoV-2 specificity of the second-wave clones peaking on day 37 was not confirmed. Some responding clones were detected in pre-infection memory, suggesting pre-existing cross-reactive memory T cells joined the SARS-CoV-2 response. From day 15 to 85, contracting clones showed balanced CD4/CD8 phenotypes, whereas a second wave of clones that expanded from day 15 to 37 leaned towards CD4+. The study covered only a couple of mild cases, and larger cohorts including severe cases with pre-infection samples were considered necessary. Contracting CD4+ clones appeared mostly in the CM and EM memory subsets, whereas CD8+ clones were enriched in EMRA.

TCRdb records Illumina NovaSeq 6000 as the sequencer. TCRalpha and TCRbeta cDNA libraries were built by 5'RACE with constant-segment primers, adding sample barcodes and unique molecular identifiers. RNA was extracted from every sample with Trizol reagent. Library amplification was performed in two PCR steps, and a second sample barcode and Illumina TruSeq adapters were introduced in the second step. Sequencing of the libraries was done on an Illumina NovaSeq, producing 2 x 150 bp paired-end reads. The published analysis was carried out like this. With migec v1.2.7, reads were demultiplexed and then collapsed into UMI-guided consensus sequences. With mixcr v2.1.11, UMI consensuses were aligned to TRA and TRB V and J templates and assembled into clonotypes. A clonotype was counted as expanded or contracted only if both edgeR and NoisET called the change significant, with noise models trained on biological replicates. For edgeR calls, the thresholds were a false discovery rate-adjusted p below 0.01 and a log2 fold-change of 1. As an exploratory analysis of dynamics, max-normalized trajectories of the 1000 most abundant clonotypes were examined with PCA combined with hierarchical clustering. Each responding clone was given a CD4 or CD8 phenotype based on the CD4+ and CD8+ repertoires, which had been sequenced separately. Using fastp at Q25 and MiXCR, TCRdb reprocessed the public reads and kept productive beta chains. All rows with the same CDR3 protein become a single entry with the most common DNA and genes. For this entry, the V and J calls and clone size follow TCRdb and not the study's own pipeline. The sample yields 400,000 to 500,000 distinct CDR3 sequences; more than 15% were counted once. The ten largest clones represent about a fifth of the sample.

A word on this clonotype: What antigen it recognizes has not been identified. The record has no base qualities; no much larger clone is one base away.

Inclusive of the bounding cysteine and phenylalanine, the CDR3 is 14 residues long. Just CDR3 DNA is preserved here, 42 bases in frame from base 1. Deletion took 0 bases off V and 6 bases off J, with a span of 13 bases between the germline ends. Reading the germline V gene gives CDR1 SGHRS and CDR2 YFSETQ. Ficoll-Paque density gradient centrifugation was the method used to isolate PBMCs. The V and J genes are TRBV5-1 and TRBJ2-7; the D gene identity is not certain. Input material: PBMCs or a T cell subset sorted from them (not recorded which). The origin of this receptor is a man aged 18 to 35 who had mild COVID-19 (a few samples of this study predate the infection). The sample titles of this study are shuffled in the database, so cell type and time point are left out; the donor was told from shared clones. This receptor carries the CDR3 CASSLAAAPSEQYF. At the DNA level, the sequence is TGCGCCAGCAGCTTGGCGGCAGCCCCGTCCGAGCAGTACTTC.